The 29 T cell receptor beta chains in this list originate from one sample, sequenced in a study of T cell responses to AZD1222 COVID-19 vaccine. Produced via immunoSEQ multiplex PCR; TCRdb's table is partial and in-frame only. Here the sample spans around 180,000 clones, around 92% being singletons. Specimen: peripheral blood, collected on day 0 of AZD1222 vaccination. All receptors come from an adult in good health.

The V and J genes are TRBV2 and TRBJ2-6; no definite D call. CDR3 length equals 15 residues. The germline V gene has CDR1 SNHLY and CDR2 FYNNEI. V dropped 3 bases and J dropped 0 bases, with 6 bases sitting between them. CDR3 bases: TGTGCCAGCAGTGATTTTGGCTCTGGGGCCAACGTCCTGACTTTC. It yields the protein CASSDFGSGANVLTF.

This chain connects TRBV9 to TRBJ1-5; 7 bases are shared with TRBD1. Germline V gene lookup returns CDR1 SGDLS and CDR2 YYNGEE. The junction had 9 bases not matched to a gene; V was cut back by 4 bases and J by 5 bases. The CDR3 contains 15 residues. CDR3 residues: CASSSRGQADQPQHF. The CDR3 nucleotides are TGTGCCAGCAGCTCCCGCGGACAGGCGGATCAGCCCCAGCATTTT.

This chain links TRBV7-2 with TRBJ1-2, with 7 bases that match TRBD1. Germline V lookup: CDR1 SGHTA, CDR2 FQGNSA. The junction had 11 bases not matched to a gene; V was cut back by 4 bases and J by 6 bases. This CDR3 spans 15 amino acids. In DNA, the CDR3 is TGTGCCAGCAGCTATAATAGACAGGGACGGGATGGCTACACCTTC. This codes for CASSYNRQGRDGYTF.

This clone is labeled as medium-sized. V is TRBV6-2 or TRBV6-3 and J is TRBJ1-6; D is perhaps TRBD1 (5 bases). Trimming left V 4 bases short and J 7 bases short, with 8 bases between. CDR1 is MNHEY, CDR2 SVGEGT, per germline. The CDR3 totals 13 residues. For the CDR3, the DNA is TGTGCCAGCAGTTGGAGGGGAAATTCACCCCTCCACTTT. Translated, it gives CASSWRGNSPLHF.

The rearrangement uses TRBV12-3 or TRBV12-4 and TRBJ1-2, with a possible D match to TRBD1 (5 bases). Trimming shortened V by 4 bases and J by 2 bases, and 8 bases separated the two germline ends. The CDR3 runs 13 residues. This CDR3 reads CASSSGTNYGYTF. The CDR3, as DNA: TGTGCCAGCAGTTCGGGGACCAACTATGGCTACACCTTC.

The rearrangement uses TRBV28 and TRBJ2-7; the match to TRBD1 covers 11 bases. The CDR3 is made up of 16 amino acids. Germline-derived CDR1 and CDR2 are MDHEN and SYDVKM. After removal of 4 bases from V and 2 bases from J, the junction contained 7 bases not matched to a gene. The CDR3 here is CASSSPQGQGAYEQYV. The DNA for the CDR3 is TGTGCCAGCAGTTCGCCCCAGGGACAGGGGGCCTACGAGCAGTACGTC.

V usage is TRBV9 and J usage is TRBJ1-1, with 9 bases identical to TRBD1. The CDR3 extends over 14 amino acids. Germline assignment: CDR1 SGDLS and CDR2 YYNGEE. The J segment lost 0 bases and the V segment lost 5 bases, leaving 2 bases of the junction unmatched. The CDR3 is CASRGQGLNTEAFF. Here the CDR3 DNA reads TGTGCCAGCAGAGGACAGGGGTTGAACACTGAAGCTTTCTTT.

The gene calls are TRBV12-3 or TRBV12-4 and TRBJ1-2; D is ambiguous. Trimming cost V 5 bases and J 8 bases, with 15 bases left between them. This CDR3 has 13 amino acids. The CDR3 bases are TGTGCCAGCAGTCCTTGGAAGGGAACGGGCTACACCTTC. Translation: CASSPWKGTGYTF.

The chain uses TRBV4-3 and TRBJ2-5, with TRBD1 as a possible D gene (5 bases). Trimming took 0 bases from V and 5 from J, leaving 10 bases between them. CDR1 is LGHNA and CDR2 is YSLEER in the germline V gene. CDR3 length: 14 amino acids. CDR3 sequence reads: CASSQEGVSETQYF. CDR3 nucleotide sequence: TGCGCCAGCAGCCAAGAAGGGGTGTCGGAGACCCAGTACTTC.

This chain connects TRBV7-7 to TRBJ1-3, with 7 nucleotides matching TRBD1. With V trimmed by 5 bases and J by 0 bases, 7 bases remained unmatched. CDR1 is SSHAT, CDR2 FNYEAQ, per germline (reference sequence). This CDR3 has 16 amino acids. CDR3 sequence (DNA): TGTGCCAGCAGCCCGGGACAGTCGCCCTCTGGAAACACCATATATTTT. This gives the protein CASSPGQSPSGNTIYF.

The chain is built from TRBV28 and TRBJ1-5, with D unclear. The V end was cut by 5 bases, the J end by 7 bases, with 9 bases between. The CDR3 has 12 amino acids. Per the germline V gene, CDR1 is MDHEN and CDR2 is SYDVKM. The CDR3 sequence: CASSPLAQPQHF. CDR3 bases: TGTGCCAGCAGTCCCCTGGCCCAGCCCCAGCATTTT.

CDR3 protein: CASSLAGNNQPQHF. CDR3 DNA: TGTGCCAGCAGCTTGGCAGGAAACAATCAGCCCCAGCATTTT. This chain links TRBV5-6 with TRBJ1-5; D not resolved. This CDR3 is built from 14 residues. With 0 bases removed from V and 3 bases from J, the gap between germline ends came to 7 bases. Germline CDR1 and CDR2: SGHDT and YYEEEE.

The CDR3 nucleotides read TGCAGCGTTGGGGTCAGGGGACGGGACACTGAAGCTTTCTTT. It specifies CSVGVRGRDTEAFF. The chain employs TRBV29-1 and TRBJ1-1; a possible D gene is TRBD1 (6 bases). The V gene's germline CDR1 is SQVTM and CDR2 ANQGSEA. The CDR3 consists of 14 residues. The V and J ends lost 4 bases and 3 bases respectively, with 15 bases between them.

This chain connects TRBV27 to TRBJ1-5; 9 nucleotides line up with TRBD1. CDR3 length equals 15 residues. CDR1 MNHEY and CDR2 SMNVEV come from the germline V gene (reference sequence). The ends lost 6 bases at V and 6 bases at J; junction bases unmatched: 9. CDR3 sequence (DNA): TGTGCCAGCAGCCAAGGACAGGGGTCGGGTCAGCCCCAGCATTTT. This encodes CASSQGQGSGQPQHF.

This sequence joins TRBV15 and TRBJ2-5; TRBD1 is a possible D gene (5 bases). In germline, CDR1 is LNHNV, CDR2 YYDKDF (reference sequence). This CDR3 spans 15 amino acids. V lost 0 bases, J lost 3 bases, and 11 bases lay in between. CDR3 amino acids: CATSRDPSGKETQYF. The CDR3 region has the DNA TGTGCCACCAGCAGAGATCCGTCAGGGAAAGAGACCCAGTACTTC. Combining the CDR3 with reference TRBV15 and TRBJ2-5 gives the whole variable domain DAMVIQNPRYQVTQFGKPVTLSCSQTLNHNVMYWYQQKSSQAPKLLFHYYDKDFNNEADTPDNFQSRRPNTSFCFLDIRSPGLGDTAMYLCATSRDPSGKETQYFGPGTRLLVL.

This sequence joins TRBV2 and TRBJ2-1; 7 nucleotides match TRBD1. The V and J ends lost 6 bases and 4 bases, in that order; junction bases with no gene match: 6. CDR3 length: 14 amino acids. Germline values: CDR1 SNHLY, CDR2 FYNNEI. CDR3 residues: CASRTGTEYNEQFF. CDR3 DNA sequence: TGTGCCAGCAGGACCGGGACAGAGTACAATGAGCAGTTCTTC.

Concerning this clone: Mismatch with germline at one junction end may stem from a read error. The chain carries TRBV6-6 and TRBJ1-3; 8 positions agree with TRBD1. The CDR3 has 16 amino acids. Germline V gene data show CDR1 as MNHNY and CDR2 as SVGAGI (reference sequence). CDR3 nucleotides: TGTGCCAGCAGTCACTCGGTGACAGGGGAGAGGAACACCATATATTTT. It codes for CASSHSVTGERNTIYF.

This chain uses TRBV23-1 with TRBJ1-1; tentatively, D is TRBD1 (5 bases). TRBV23-1 qualifies as an ORF whose function is uncertain. Trimming removed 0 bases at V and 6 bases at J, with 20 bases between. The CDR3 consists of 17 residues. The CDR3 loop is CASSQSSQGGASSEAFF. For the CDR3, the DNA is TGCGCCAGCAGTCAATCGTCTCAGGGCGGGGCAAGCTCTGAAGCTTTCTTT.

The genes are TRBV5-1 and TRBJ2-5; D gene unclear. Trimming stripped 0 bases from V and 2 bases from J, with 2 bases between. This CDR3 contains 12 residues. CDR1 and CDR2 (germline): SGHRS, YFSETQ. The CDR3 DNA reads TGCGCCAGCAGCTTGGGTCAAGAGACCCAGTACTTC. Protein sequence: CASSLGQETQYF.

V gene TRBV5-1 combines with J gene TRBJ1-2; no clear D gene. From germline, CDR1 is SGHRS and CDR2 YFSETQ. V lost 2 bases and J lost 0, with 11 bases in between. The CDR3 runs to 15 residues. The CDR3 DNA reads as TGCGCCAGCAGCTTCGGGCAGCAGACTAACTATGGCTACACCTTC. It translates to CASSFGQQTNYGYTF.

The genes are TRBV7-3 and TRBJ1-3; maybe TRBD1 (6 bases). CDR1 is SGHTA, CDR2 FQGTGA, per germline. Trimming stripped 5 bases from V and 7 bases from J, with 12 bases between. CDR3 length: 13 residues. CDR3 residues: CASSEGQSNTIYF. The DNA for the CDR3 is TGTGCCAGCAGCGAGGGACAATCGAACACCATATATTTT.

The CDR3 DNA follows: TGTGCCAGCAGCCAAGTCCAGGGGGCAACTAATGAAAAACTGTTTTTT. Amino acid sequence: CASSQVQGATNEKLFF. The gene calls are TRBV3-1 (or the pseudogene TRBV3-2) and TRBJ1-4; 7 positions agree with TRBD1. This CDR3 is 16 amino acids long. V lost 1 base and J lost 0; bases outside the gene matches: 2. The germline V gene encodes CDR1 LGHDT and CDR2 YNNKEL (reference sequence).

This rearrangement joins TRBV7-8 to TRBJ1-5; D uncertain. The V gene's germline CDR1 is SGHVS and CDR2 FQNEAQ. The CDR3 has 14 residues. Trimming took 5 bases from V and 3 from J, leaving 11 bases between them. CDR3 sequence: CASSPPGYNQPQHF. CDR3 nucleotides: TGTGCCAGCAGCCCCCCGGGTTACAATCAGCCCCAGCATTTT. Based on the CDR3 plus reference TRBV7-8 and TRBJ1-5, the full variable domain is GAGVSQSPRYKVAKRGQDVALRCDPISGHVSLFWYQQALGQGPEFLTYFQNEAQLDKSGLPSDRFFAERPEGSVSTLKIQRTQQEDSAVYLCASSPPGYNQPQHFGDGTRLSIL.

The chain uses TRBV5-4 and TRBJ2-1, with TRBD2 matching over 7 bases. This CDR3 region has 19 residues. The J segment lost 0 bases and the V segment lost 6 bases, leaving 18 bases of the junction unmatched. In germline, CDR1 is SGHNT, CDR2 YYREEE (reference sequence). For the CDR3, the DNA is TGTGCCAGCACCCTCTGGGGGGGAGGCGCTCGATCCTCCTACAATGAGCAGTTCTTC. Translation: CASTLWGGGARSSYNEQFF. Supplemented by reference TRBV5-4 and TRBJ2-1, the full variable domain reads ETGVTQSPTHLIKTRGQQVTLRCSSQSGHNTVSWYQQALGQGPQFIFQYYREEENGRGNFPPRFSGLQFPNYSSELNVNALELDDSALYLCASTLWGGGARSSYNEQFFGPGTRLTVL.

The chain carries TRBV21-1 and TRBJ2-1; TRBD1, the table's D call, was not compared with the DNA. TRBV21-1 is a listed pseudogene. The CDR3 runs 13 residues. The CDR3, as DNA: TGTGCCAGCAGCAGCCAGGTTCGTTATGAGCAGTTCTTC. Its protein product is CASSSQVRYEQFF.

This sequence joins TRBV14 and TRBJ1-2, with D possibly matching TRBD1 (5 bases). The germline V gene has CDR1 SGHDN and CDR2 FVKESK. The CDR3 consists of 12 residues. Trimming pared 1 base from V and 8 bases from J, leaving 8 bases between. The DNA of the CDR3 is TGTGCCAGCAGCCAAGCAGGGTTGGGCTACACCTTC. Protein product: CASSQAGLGYTF.

The chain has TRBV6-5 and TRBJ1-1; the D is unclear. Germline V gene lookup returns CDR1 MNHEY and CDR2 SVGAGI. This CDR3 region has 15 residues. V shed 6 bases and J shed 0 bases, with 14 bases lying between them. CDR3 amino acids: CASSSVSTLNTEAFF. CDR3 bases: TGTGCCAGCAGCTCCGTATCTACTTTGAACACTGAAGCTTTCTTT.

The chain links TRBV12-3 or TRBV12-4 to TRBJ1-2; D is ambiguous. This CDR3 comprises 13 residues. Trimming removed 4 bases at V and 0 bases at J, with 6 bases between. As DNA, the CDR3 is TGTGCCAGCAGTTCACCAGCTAACTATGGCTACACCTTC. Translation gives CASSSPANYGYTF.

This clone was found once. The rearrangement uses TRBV6-5 and TRBJ2-3, with D possibly matching TRBD2 (5 bases). The CDR3 contains 15 residues. Germline lookup yields CDR1 MNHEY and CDR2 SVGAGI. V dropped 0 bases and J dropped 6 bases, with 13 bases sitting between them. The CDR3 sequence: CASSYSGEPIDTQYF. DNA of the CDR3: TGTGCCAGCAGTTACTCTGGGGAGCCCATTGATACGCAGTATTTT.